Presented here are 5 T cell receptor beta chains from one specimen sequenced in a study of T cells expressing NK-cell markers. TCRdb processed the 5' RACE reads again and assigns one entry to each CDR3 protein, with no DNA. The sample's table shows around 280,000 distinct CDR3 sequences. The sample taken for sequencing was blood T cells: a sorted CD56 or NKG2C T cell subset, CD4+ or CD8+ T cells, or bulk PBMC T cells (not recorded which). The receptors stem from a man aged 18 to 30 in good health.

The V call is TRBV20-1, the J call TRBJ2-1; TCRdb calls TRBD1, which cannot be checked without DNA. The CDR3 totals 14 residues. Germline V gives CDR1 DFQATT, CDR2 SNEGSKA (reference sequence). The CDR3 reads CSAKEQDFYNEQFF.

The chain employs TRBV6-4 and TRBJ2-1; TCRdb picks TRBD1, but there is no DNA to check that call. The germline CDR1 and CDR2 sequences are MRHNA and SNTAGT. CDR3 size: 13 residues. The CDR3 loop reads CASSDSRGGQQFF.

This chain joins TRBV7-8 and TRBJ2-5; TCRdb's D call, TRBD1, is unchecked because there is no DNA. The CDR3 spans 15 residues. CDR1 and CDR2 (germline): SGHVS, FQNEAQ. The CDR3 here is CASSLVPGIQETQYF.

This chain joins TRBV24-1 and TRBJ2-1; the D call of TRBD1 rests on TCRdb alone, since no DNA is present to check it. Looked up from germline, CDR1 is KGHDR and CDR2 is SFDVKD. The CDR3 spans 16 residues. The CDR3 loop reads CATSDNPGHSYNEQFF.

The J gene is TRBJ2-5, the V gene TRBV12-3 or TRBV12-4; no DNA is available, so the TRBD1 call from TCRdb remains unchecked. This CDR3 is 13 amino acids long. CDR3: CASRRQGEGTQYF.